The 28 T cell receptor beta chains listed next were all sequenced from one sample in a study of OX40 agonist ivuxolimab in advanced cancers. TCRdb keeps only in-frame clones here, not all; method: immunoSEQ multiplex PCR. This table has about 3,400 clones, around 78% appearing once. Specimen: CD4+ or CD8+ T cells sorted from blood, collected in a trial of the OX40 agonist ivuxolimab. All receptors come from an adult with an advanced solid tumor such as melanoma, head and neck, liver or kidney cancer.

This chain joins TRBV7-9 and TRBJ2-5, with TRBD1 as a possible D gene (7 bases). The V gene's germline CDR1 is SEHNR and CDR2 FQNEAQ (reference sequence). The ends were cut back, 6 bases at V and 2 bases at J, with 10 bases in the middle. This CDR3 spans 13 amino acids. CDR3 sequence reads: CASSPGGQETQYF. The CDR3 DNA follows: TGTGCCAGCAGTCCAGGGGGGCAAGAGACCCAGTACTTC.

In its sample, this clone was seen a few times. The CDR3, as DNA: TGTGCCAGCAGCTTTCCGGGACAGGGGAGGGACTATGGCTACACCTTC. Its translation: CASSFPGQGRDYGYTF. V usage is TRBV5-4 and J usage is TRBJ1-2; 10 nucleotides match TRBD1. CDR1 is SGHNT and CDR2 is YYREEE in the germline V gene (reference sequence). The CDR3 has 16 residues. Trimming removed 2 bases from V and 3 bases from J; junction bases left unmatched: 7.

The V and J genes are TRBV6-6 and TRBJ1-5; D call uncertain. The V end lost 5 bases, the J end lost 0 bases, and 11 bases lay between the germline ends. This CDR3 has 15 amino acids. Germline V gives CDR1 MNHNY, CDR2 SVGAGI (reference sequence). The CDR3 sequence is CASSRQELSNQPQHF. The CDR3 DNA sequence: TGTGCCAGCAGTCGGCAGGAACTTAGCAATCAGCCCCAGCATTTT.

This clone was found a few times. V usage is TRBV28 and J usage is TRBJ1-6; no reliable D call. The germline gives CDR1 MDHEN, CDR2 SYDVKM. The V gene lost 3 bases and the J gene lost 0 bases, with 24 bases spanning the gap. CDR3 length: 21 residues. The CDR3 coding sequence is TGTGCCAGCAGTTTCCCGCGGGATGCCCTAACTCCGAGCTCCTATAATTCACCCCTCCACTTT. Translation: CASSFPRDALTPSSYNSPLHF.

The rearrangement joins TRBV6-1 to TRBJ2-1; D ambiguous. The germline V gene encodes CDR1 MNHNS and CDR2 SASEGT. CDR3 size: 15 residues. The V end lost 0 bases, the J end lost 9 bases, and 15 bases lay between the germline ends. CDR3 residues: CASSEARSGGIEQFF. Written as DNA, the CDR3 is TGTGCCAGCAGTGAAGCCCGGTCGGGTGGGATTGAGCAGTTCTTC.

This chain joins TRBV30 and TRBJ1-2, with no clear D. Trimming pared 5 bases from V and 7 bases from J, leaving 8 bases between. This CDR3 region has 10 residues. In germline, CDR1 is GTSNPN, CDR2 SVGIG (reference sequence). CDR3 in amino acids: CAWERVGYTF. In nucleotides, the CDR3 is TGTGCCTGGGAAAGAGTTGGCTACACCTTC.

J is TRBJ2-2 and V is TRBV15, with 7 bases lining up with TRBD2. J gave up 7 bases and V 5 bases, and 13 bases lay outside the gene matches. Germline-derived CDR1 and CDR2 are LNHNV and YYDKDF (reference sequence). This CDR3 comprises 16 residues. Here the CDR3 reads CATSGPPPGGFGELFF. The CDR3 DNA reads TGTGCCACCAGCGGGCCCCCCCCGGGAGGTTTCGGGGAGCTGTTTTTT.

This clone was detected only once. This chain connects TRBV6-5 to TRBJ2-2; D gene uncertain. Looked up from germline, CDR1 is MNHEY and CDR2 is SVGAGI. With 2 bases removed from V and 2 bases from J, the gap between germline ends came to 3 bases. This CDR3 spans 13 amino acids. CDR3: CASSYPNTGELFF. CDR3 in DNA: TGTGCCAGCAGTTACCCAAACACCGGGGAGCTGTTTTTT.

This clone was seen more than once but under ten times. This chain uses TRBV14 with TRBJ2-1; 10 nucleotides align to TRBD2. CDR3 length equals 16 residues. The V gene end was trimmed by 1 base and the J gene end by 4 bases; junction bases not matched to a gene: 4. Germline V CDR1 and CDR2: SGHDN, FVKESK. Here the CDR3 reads CASSQGLAGEYNEQFF. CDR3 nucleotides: TGTGCCAGCAGCCAAGGTCTAGCGGGGGAATACAATGAGCAGTTCTTC.

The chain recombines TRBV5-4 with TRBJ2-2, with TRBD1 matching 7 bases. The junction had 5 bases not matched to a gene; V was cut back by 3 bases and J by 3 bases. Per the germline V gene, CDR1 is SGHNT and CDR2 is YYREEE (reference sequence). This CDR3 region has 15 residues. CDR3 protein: CASSYGTGDTGELFF. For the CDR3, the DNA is TGTGCCAGCAGCTACGGAACAGGGGACACCGGGGAGCTGTTTTTT.

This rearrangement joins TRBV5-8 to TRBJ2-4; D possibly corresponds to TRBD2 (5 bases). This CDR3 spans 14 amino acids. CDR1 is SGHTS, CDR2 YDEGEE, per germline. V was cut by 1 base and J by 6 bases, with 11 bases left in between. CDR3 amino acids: CASSLLQEGNIQYF. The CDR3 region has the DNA TGTGCCAGCAGCTTGTTGCAAGAGGGAAACATTCAGTACTTC.

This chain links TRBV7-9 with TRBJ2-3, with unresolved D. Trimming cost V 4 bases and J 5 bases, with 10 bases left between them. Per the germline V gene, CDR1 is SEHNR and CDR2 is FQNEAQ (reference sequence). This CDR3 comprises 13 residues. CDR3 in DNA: TGTGCCAGCAGCTCACCTTTGGGAGATACGCAGTATTTT. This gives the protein CASSSPLGDTQYF.

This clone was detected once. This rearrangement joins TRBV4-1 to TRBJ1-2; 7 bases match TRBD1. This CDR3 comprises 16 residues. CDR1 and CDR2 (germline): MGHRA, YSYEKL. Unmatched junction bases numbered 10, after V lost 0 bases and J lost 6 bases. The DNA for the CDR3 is TGCGCCAGCAGCCAAGATTTTGGACAGGTCTTCAATGGCTACACCTTC. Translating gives CASSQDFGQVFNGYTF.

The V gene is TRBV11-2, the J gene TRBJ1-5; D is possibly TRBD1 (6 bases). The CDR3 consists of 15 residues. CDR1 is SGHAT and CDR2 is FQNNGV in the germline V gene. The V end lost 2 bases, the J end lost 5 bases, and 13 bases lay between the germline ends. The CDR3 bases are TGTGCCAGCAGCTTAAGGGGGGGGCGTGATCAGCCCCAGCATTTT. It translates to CASSLRGGRDQPQHF.

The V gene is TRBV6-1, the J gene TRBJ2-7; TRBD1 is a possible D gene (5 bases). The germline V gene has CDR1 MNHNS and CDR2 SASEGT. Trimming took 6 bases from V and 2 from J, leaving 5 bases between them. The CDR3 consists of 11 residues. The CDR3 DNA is TGTGCCAGCAGGACAGCCTACGAGCAGTACTTC. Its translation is CASRTAYEQYF.

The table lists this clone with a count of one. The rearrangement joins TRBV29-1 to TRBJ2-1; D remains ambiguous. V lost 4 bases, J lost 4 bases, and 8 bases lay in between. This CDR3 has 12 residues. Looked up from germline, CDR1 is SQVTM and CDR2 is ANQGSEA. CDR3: CSVAADYNEQFF. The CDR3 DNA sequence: TGCAGCGTTGCGGCGGATTACAATGAGCAGTTCTTC.

The CDR3 sequence: CATSRVWKEAGELFF. For the CDR3, the DNA is TGTGCCACTTCCCGGGTGTGGAAGGAGGCCGGGGAGCTGTTTTTT. This chain connects TRBV10-3 to TRBJ2-2, with D possibly being TRBD2 (5 bases). Germline values: CDR1 ENHRY, CDR2 SYGVKD. Trimming removed 10 bases at V and 6 bases at J, with 21 bases between. CDR3 length: 15 amino acids.

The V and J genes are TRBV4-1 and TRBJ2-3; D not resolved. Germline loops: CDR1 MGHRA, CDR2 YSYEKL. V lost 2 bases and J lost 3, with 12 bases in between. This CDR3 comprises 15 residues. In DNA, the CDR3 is TGCGCCAGCAGCCAACCGGGCCTCGGGACAGATACGCAGTATTTT. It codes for CASSQPGLGTDTQYF.

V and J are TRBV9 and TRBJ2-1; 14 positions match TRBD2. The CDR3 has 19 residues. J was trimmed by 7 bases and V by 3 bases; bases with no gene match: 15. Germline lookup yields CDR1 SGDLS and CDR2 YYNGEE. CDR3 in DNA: TGTGCCAGCAGCGATAGTTTCTCACGACTAGCGGGAGGGTGGAATGAGCAGTTCTTC. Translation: CASSDSFSRLAGGWNEQFF.

The CDR3 DNA sequence: TGTGCCAGCAGCTACTCAGGGGGTGGTGAGCAGTTCTTC. Translation gives CASSYSGGGEQFF. The rearrangement links TRBV5-4 to TRBJ2-1; 7 bases fit TRBD1. The ends lost 3 bases at V and 9 bases at J; junction bases unmatched: 6. CDR1 is SGHNT and CDR2 is YYREEE in the germline V gene (reference sequence). This CDR3 has 13 amino acids.

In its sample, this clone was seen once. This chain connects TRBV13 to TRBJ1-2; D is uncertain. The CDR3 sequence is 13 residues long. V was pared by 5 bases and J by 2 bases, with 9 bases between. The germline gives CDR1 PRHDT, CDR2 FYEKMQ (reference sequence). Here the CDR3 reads CASSPRPNYGYTF. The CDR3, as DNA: TGTGCCAGCAGCCCGCGGCCGAACTATGGCTACACCTTC. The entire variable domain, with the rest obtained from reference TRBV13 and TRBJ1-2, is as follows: AAGVIQSPRHLIKEKRETATLKCYPIPRHDTVYWYQQGPGQDPQFLISFYEKMQSDKGSIPDRFSAQQFSDYHSELNMSSLELGDSALYFCASSPRPNYGYTFGSGTRLTVV.

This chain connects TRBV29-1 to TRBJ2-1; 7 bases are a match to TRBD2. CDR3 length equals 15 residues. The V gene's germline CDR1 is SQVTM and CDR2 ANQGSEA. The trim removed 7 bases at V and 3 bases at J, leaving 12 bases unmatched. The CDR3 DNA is TGCAGCGCCCTGGGCTTAGCGGGCCTCTACAATGAGCAGTTCTTC. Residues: CSALGLAGLYNEQFF.

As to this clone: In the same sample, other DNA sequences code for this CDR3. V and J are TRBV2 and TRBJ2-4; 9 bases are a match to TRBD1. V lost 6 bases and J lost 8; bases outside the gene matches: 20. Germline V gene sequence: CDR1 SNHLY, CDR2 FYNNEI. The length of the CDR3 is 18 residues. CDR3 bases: TGTGCCAGCAGGGAGCGCAGAGAAACAGGGGGCGGGATGGACATTCAGTACTTC. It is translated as CASRERRETGGGMDIQYF.

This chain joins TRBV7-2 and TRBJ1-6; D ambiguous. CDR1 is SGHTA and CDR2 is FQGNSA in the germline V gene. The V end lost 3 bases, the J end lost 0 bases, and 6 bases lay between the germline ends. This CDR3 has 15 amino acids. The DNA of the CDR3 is TGTGCCAGCAGCTTGGAGAGCTCCTATAATTCACCCCTCCACTTT. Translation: CASSLESSYNSPLHF.

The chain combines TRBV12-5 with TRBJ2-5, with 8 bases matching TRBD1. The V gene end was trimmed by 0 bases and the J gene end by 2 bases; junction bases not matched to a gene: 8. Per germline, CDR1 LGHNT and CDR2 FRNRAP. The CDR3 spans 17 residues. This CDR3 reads CASGLVRAGGYQETQYF. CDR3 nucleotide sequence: TGTGCTAGTGGTTTGGTCCGGGCAGGGGGCTATCAAGAGACCCAGTACTTC.

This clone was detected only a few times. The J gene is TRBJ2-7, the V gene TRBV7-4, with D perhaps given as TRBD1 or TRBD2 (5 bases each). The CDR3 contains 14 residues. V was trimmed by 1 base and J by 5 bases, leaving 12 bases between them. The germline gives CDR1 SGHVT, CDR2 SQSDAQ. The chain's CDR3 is CASSLGGQGDEQYF. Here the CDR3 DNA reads TGTGCCAGCAGCTTAGGAGGGCAGGGTGACGAGCAGTACTTC.

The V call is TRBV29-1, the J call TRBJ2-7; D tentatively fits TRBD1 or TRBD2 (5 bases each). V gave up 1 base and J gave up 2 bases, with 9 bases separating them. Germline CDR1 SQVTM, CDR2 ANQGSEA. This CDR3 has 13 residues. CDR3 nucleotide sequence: TGCAGCGTTGAAGGAGGGACCACCTACGAGCAGTACTTC. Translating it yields CSVEGGTTYEQYF.

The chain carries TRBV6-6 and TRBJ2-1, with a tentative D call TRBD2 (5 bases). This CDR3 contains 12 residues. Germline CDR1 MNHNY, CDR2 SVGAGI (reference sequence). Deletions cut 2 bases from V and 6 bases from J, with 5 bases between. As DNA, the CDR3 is TGTGCCAGCAGTTACCGGGGCAATGAGCAGTTCTTC. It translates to CASSYRGNEQFF.